This TCR beta chain was obtained from a study of Ad26.COV2.S vaccination and SARS-CoV-2 variants. Findings and limits, study-wide: Total T cell responses, in the TCR breadth and depth analyses, may have been underestimated.

This CDR3 spans 14 amino acids. The V end lost 0 bases, the J end lost 8 bases, and 13 bases lay between the germline ends. Germline V gene sequence: CDR1 LGHNA, CDR2 YSLEER. As to this clone: Its antigen is not known.

Treatment specified: about 20 received Ad26.COV2.S at low or high dose, single or two shots; several received placebo; per-sample allocation not given. Sampling took place 63 days after the first vaccine or placebo injection. It was Wuhan-strain SARS-CoV-2 spike that the Ad26 vaccine vector expressed. Clones were read by immunoSEQ multiplex PCR, and TCRdb kept only the in-frame ones, dropping some. Among over 400,000 clones listed, around 92% were seen once. This sequence originates from a person between 18 and 60 years old who received the Ad26.COV2.S COVID-19 vaccine or a placebo. The chain couples TRBV4-3 to TRBJ1-2; no definite D call. Sequencing was performed on peripheral blood, taken in a trial of Ad26.COV2.S vaccine versus placebo. For the CDR3, the DNA is TGCGCCAGCAGCCAAGAAGGCCATTCCGCAGGCTACACCTTC. Translating it yields CASSQEGHSAGYTF.